This TCR beta chain appears in the sequencing data of a study of blood T cell repertoires in COVID-19. Study information: There were acute and convalescent COVID-19 samples, and they came from the United States, Italy and Spain. PBMCs, B-cell-depleted T cells, or T cells were the source of the cDNA or gDNA that made up the material.

This clone was counted a few times. Sequenced by immunoSEQ multiplex PCR; TCRdb stores in-frame clones only, minus some. The sample holds some 120,000 clones; 75% to 90% are singletons and the top ten take under 2.5%. The receptor's source is a man younger than 40 with acute or convalescent COVID-19. The specimen was peripheral blood.

The CDR3 sequence is CASSLREKLFF. CDR3 DNA: TGTGCCAGCAGTTTACGGGAAAAACTGTTTTTT. The chain couples TRBV12-3 or TRBV12-4 to TRBJ1-4, with unresolved D. The CDR3 extends over 11 amino acids. Trimming left V 2 bases short and J 8 bases short, with 3 bases between.